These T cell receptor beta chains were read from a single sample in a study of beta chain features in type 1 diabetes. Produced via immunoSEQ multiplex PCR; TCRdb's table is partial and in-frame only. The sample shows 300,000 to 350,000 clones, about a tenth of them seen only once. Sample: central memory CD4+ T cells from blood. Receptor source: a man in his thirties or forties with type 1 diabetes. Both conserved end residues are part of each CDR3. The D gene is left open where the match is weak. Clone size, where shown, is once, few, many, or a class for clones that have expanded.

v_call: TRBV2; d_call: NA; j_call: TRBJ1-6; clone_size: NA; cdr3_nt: TGTGCCAGCAGTGAAGCAGGGAATGGTAATTCACCCCTCCACTTT; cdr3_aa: CASSEAGNGNSPLHF
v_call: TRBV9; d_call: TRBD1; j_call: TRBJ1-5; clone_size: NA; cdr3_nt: TGTGCCAGCAGCGGACAGGGGGTCGAGCAGCCCCAGCATTTT; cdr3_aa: CASSGQGVEQPQHF
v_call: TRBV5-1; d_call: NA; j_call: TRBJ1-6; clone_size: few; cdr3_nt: TGCGCCAGCAGCTTGGAAAGTCGGTCACCCCTCCACTTT; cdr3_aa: CASSLESRSPLHF
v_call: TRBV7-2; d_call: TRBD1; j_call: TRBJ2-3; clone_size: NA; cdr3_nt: TGTGCCAGCAGCTTCTCAGGGGGACGCACAGATACGCAGTATTTT; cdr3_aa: CASSFSGGRTDTQYF
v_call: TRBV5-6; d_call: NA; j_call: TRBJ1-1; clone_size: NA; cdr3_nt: TGTGCCAGCAGCCCCCGGACCGTGAACACTGAAGCTTTCTTT; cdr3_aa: CASSPRTVNTEAFF
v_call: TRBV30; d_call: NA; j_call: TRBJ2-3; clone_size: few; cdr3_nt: TGTGCCTGGAGTCTACGGGGACCCACAGATACGCAGTATTTT; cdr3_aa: CAWSLRGPTDTQYF
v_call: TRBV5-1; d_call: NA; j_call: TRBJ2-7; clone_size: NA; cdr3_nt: TGCGCCAGCAGCTTGAGGACTGCTGGGGACGAGCAGTACTTC; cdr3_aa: CASSLRTAGDEQYF
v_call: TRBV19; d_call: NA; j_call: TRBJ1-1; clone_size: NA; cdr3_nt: TGTGCCAGTAGATTGTGGAACACTGAAGCTTTCTTT; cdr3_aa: CASRLWNTEAFF
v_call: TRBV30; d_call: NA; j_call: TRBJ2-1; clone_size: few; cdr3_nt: TGTGCCTGGAGGCTGGGGGACGGGGGCTACAATGAGCAGTTCTTC; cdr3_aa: CAWRLGDGGYNEQFF
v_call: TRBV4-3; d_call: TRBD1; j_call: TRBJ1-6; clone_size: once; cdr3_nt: TGCGCCAGCAGCCAAGATCGAGGCAGGGGGCTATCACCCCTCCACTTT; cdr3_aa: CASSQDRGRGLSPLHF
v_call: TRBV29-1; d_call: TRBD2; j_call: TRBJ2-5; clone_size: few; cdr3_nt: TGCAGCGCCCCGGGACTAGACGAAGAGACCCAGTACTTC; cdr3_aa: CSAPGLDEETQYF
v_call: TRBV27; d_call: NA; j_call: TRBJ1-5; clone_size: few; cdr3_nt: TGTGCCAGCAGCCAGACGACGGGACGGCATAGCAATCAGCCCCAGCATTTT; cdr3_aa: CASSQTTGRHSNQPQHF
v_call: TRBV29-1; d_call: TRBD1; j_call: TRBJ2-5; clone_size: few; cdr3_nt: TGCAGCGTTGGGGCAGGGGGTATGGAGACCCAGTACTTC; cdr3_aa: CSVGAGGMETQYF
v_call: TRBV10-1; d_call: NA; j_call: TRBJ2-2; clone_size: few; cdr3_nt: TGCGCCAGCAGTGATGGTAGTACCACCGGGGAGCTGTTTTTT; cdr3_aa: CASSDGSTTGELFF
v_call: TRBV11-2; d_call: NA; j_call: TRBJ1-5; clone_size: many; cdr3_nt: TGTGCCAGCAGCTTAGGGGAGAGGCAGCCCCAGCATTTT; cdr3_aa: CASSLGERQPQHF
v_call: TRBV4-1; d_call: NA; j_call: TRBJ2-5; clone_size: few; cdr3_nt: TGCGCCAGCAGCCAAAACCCCAGCCTGGGAGAGACCCAGTACTTC; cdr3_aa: CASSQNPSLGETQYF
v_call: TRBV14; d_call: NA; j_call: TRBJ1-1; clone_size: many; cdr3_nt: TGTGCCAGCAAACAACAGTCCAACACTGAAGCTTTCTTT; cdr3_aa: CASKQQSNTEAFF
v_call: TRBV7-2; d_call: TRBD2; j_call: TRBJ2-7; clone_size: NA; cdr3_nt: TGTGCCAGCAGCACATCCGGGACTAGCGTTTACGAGCAGTACTTC; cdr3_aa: CASSTSGTSVYEQYF